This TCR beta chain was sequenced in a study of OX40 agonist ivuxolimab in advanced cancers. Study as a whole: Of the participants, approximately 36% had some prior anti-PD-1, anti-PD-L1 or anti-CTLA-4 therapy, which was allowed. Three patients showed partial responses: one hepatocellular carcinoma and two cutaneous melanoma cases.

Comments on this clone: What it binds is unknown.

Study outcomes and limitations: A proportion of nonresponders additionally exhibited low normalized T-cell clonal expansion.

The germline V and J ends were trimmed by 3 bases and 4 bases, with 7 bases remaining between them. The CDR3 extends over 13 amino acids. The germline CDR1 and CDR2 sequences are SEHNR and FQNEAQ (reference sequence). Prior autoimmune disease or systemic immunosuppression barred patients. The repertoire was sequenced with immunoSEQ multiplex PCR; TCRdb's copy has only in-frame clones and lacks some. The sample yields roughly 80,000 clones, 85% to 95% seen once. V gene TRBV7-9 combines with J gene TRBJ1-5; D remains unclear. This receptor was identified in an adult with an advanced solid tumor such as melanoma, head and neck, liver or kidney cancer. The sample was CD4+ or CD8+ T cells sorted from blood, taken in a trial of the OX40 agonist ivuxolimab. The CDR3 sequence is CASSFGPNQPQHF. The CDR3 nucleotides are TGTGCCAGCAGCTTTGGGCCAAATCAGCCCCAGCATTTT. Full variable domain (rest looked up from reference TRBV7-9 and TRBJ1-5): DTGVSQNPRHKITKRGQNVTFRCDPISEHNRLYWYRQTLGQGPEFLTYFQNEAQLEKSRLLSDRFSAERPKGSFSTLEIQRTEQGDSAMYLCASSFGPNQPQHFGDGTRLSIL.